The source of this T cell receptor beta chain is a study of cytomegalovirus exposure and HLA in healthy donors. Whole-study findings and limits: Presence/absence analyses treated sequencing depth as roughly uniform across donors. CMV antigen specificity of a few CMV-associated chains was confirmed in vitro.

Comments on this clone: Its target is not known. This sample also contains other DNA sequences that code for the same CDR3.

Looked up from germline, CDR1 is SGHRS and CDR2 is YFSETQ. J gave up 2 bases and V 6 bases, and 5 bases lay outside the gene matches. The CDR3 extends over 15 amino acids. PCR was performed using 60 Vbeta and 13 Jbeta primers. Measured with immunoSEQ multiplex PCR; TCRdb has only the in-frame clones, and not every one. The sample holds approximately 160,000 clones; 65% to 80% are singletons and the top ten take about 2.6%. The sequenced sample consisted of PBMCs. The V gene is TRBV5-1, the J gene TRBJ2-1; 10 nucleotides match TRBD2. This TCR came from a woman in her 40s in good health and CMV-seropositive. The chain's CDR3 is CASTPLAGAYNEQFF. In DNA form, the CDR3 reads TGCGCCAGCACGCCTCTAGCGGGAGCCTACAATGAGCAGTTCTTC.